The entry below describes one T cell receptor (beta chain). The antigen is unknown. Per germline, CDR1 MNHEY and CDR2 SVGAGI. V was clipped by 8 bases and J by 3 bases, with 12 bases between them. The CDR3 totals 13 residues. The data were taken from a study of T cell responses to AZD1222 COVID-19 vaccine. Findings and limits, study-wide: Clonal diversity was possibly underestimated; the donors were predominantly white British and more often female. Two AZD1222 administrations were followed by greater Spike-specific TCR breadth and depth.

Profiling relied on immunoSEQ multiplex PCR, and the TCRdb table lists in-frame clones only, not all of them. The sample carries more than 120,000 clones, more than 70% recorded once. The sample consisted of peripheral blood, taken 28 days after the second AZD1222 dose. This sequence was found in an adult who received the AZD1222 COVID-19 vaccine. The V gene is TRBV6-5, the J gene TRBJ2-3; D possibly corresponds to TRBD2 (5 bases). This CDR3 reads CASLWAGTDTQYF. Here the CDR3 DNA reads TGTGCCAGCCTGTGGGCGGGTACAGATACGCAGTATTTT.